These 20 T cell receptor beta chains came from one sample sequenced in a study of blood T cell repertoires in COVID-19. Some clones are missing from TCRdb's copy, which holds only in-frame ones; the method was immunoSEQ multiplex PCR. Of about 65,000 clones in the sample, about 84% were seen once. Sequencing was done on a sample of peripheral blood. The source is a human donor in a cohort sampled during active COVID-19.

The V gene is TRBV27, the J gene TRBJ2-7, with 7 bases that match TRBD1. CDR3 length: 12 amino acids. The germline V gene has CDR1 MNHEY and CDR2 SMNVEV (reference sequence). Trimming removed 10 bases from V and 5 bases from J; junction bases left unmatched: 8. Written as DNA, the CDR3 is TGTGCCACTAGGAAAGGGGGCAACGAGCAGTACTTC. Translating it yields CATRKGGNEQYF.

The rearrangement joins TRBV18 to TRBJ2-7; TRBD1 aligns across 9 bases. The CDR3 sequence is 15 residues long. CDR1 and CDR2 (germline): KGHSH, LQKENI. V trimming: 5 bases; J trimming: 4 bases; junction bases outside the gene matches: 9. The DNA for the CDR3 is TGTGCCAGCTCATTGGACAGGGGATCTCCGTACGAGCAGTACTTC. Translating it yields CASSLDRGSPYEQYF.

V is TRBV28 and J is TRBJ2-3, with D perhaps TRBD2 (6 bases). The germline V gene has CDR1 MDHEN and CDR2 SYDVKM. This CDR3 spans 15 amino acids. Trimming left V 7 bases short and J 6 bases short, with 20 bases between. The CDR3 coding sequence is TGTGCCAGCATCCCAGGGAGTCCGGGGGACGATACGCAGTATTTT. This gives the protein CASIPGSPGDDTQYF.

The V and J genes are TRBV18 and TRBJ1-3, with a tentative D call TRBD1 (5 bases). The ends were cut back, 5 bases at V and 2 bases at J, with 13 bases in the middle. Germline CDR1 and CDR2: KGHSH and LQKENI. CDR3 length equals 15 residues. The CDR3 is CASSASDITGNTIYF. The DNA of the CDR3 is TGTGCCAGCTCAGCGTCGGACATCACTGGAAACACCATATATTTT. The full variable domain, completed using reference TRBV18 and TRBJ1-3, is NAGVMQNPRHLVRRRGQEARLRCSPMKGHSHVYWYRQLPEEGLKFMVYLQKENIIDESGMPKERFSAEFPKEGPSILRIQQVVRGDSAAYFCASSASDITGNTIYFGEGSWLTVV.

The rearrangement joins TRBV28 to TRBJ1-3; D is possibly TRBD1 (6 bases). The CDR3 is 15 amino acids. Trimming removed 4 bases at V and 5 bases at J, with 15 bases between. The germline CDR1 and CDR2 sequences are MDHEN and SYDVKM. The CDR3 loop reads CASSSLKGGRNTIYF. In DNA, the CDR3 is TGTGCCAGCAGTTCCCTGAAAGGGGGTAGAAACACCATATATTTT.

This chain joins TRBV10-3 and TRBJ2-4, with 9 bases aligning to TRBD1. The junction had 4 bases not matched to a gene; V was cut back by 2 bases and J by 5 bases. The CDR3 loop spans 15 amino acids. The germline gives CDR1 ENHRY, CDR2 SYGVKD. CDR3: CAISERGQGENIQYF. CDR3 DNA: TGTGCCATCAGTGAGCGGGGACAGGGTGAAAACATTCAGTACTTC.

The chain joins TRBV6-4 to TRBJ1-1; TRBD1 matches 7 bases. Germline V lookup: CDR1 MRHNA, CDR2 SNTAGT. The CDR3 sequence is 13 residues long. The J segment lost 6 bases and the V segment lost 4 bases, leaving 5 bases of the junction unmatched. The CDR3 sequence is CASSGGDSSEAFF. CDR3 DNA sequence: TGTGCCAGCAGTGGTGGGGACAGTTCTGAAGCTTTCTTT.

The V call is TRBV7-3, the J call TRBJ2-1, with TRBD2 as a possible D gene (5 bases). Germline CDR1 reads SGHTA; CDR2 reads FQGTGA. The CDR3 runs 13 residues. V was cut by 4 bases and J by 5 bases, with 9 bases left in between. The CDR3 DNA sequence: TGTGCCAGCAGCTCGGGGTACAACAATGAGCAGTTCTTC. Its protein is CASSSGYNNEQFF.

The chain employs TRBV28 and TRBJ2-5; 9 nucleotides agree with TRBD1. V dropped 7 bases and J dropped 5; count of bases not matched to a gene: 8. The length of the CDR3 is 14 residues. The germline CDR1 and CDR2 sequences are MDHEN and SYDVKM. CDR3 loop: CASNPGQGRETQYF. CDR3 DNA sequence: TGTGCCAGCAATCCGGGACAGGGACGGGAGACCCAGTACTTC.

The CDR3 DNA is TGTGCCAGTTCGGGGGGGGGCTCTGAAGCTTTCTTT. It specifies CASSGGGSEAFF. This sequence joins TRBV19 and TRBJ1-1, with a tentative D call TRBD1 (6 bases). Trimming removed 8 bases at V and 6 bases at J, with 13 bases between. Germline-derived CDR1 and CDR2 are LNHDA and SQIVND (reference sequence). This CDR3 is built from 12 residues.

This chain links TRBV19 with TRBJ1-2, with 7 bases lining up with TRBD1. CDR1 LNHDA and CDR2 SQIVND come from the germline V gene (reference sequence). V shed 5 bases, J shed 6 bases, and the junction held 18 bases outside the gene matches. This CDR3 has 17 residues. The CDR3 DNA is TGTGCCAGTAGTTCAGTAGGGGGCTCTCTCCAAAGGGATGGCTACACCTTC. Translation: CASSSVGGSLQRDGYTF.

The genes are TRBV5-1 and TRBJ2-5; the D gene is possibly TRBD2 (6 bases). The germline V gene has CDR1 SGHRS and CDR2 YFSETQ. CDR3 length equals 14 residues. Trimming pared 1 base from V and 7 bases from J, leaving 14 bases between. CDR3 sequence: CASSLSEGVRTQYF. The DNA for the CDR3 is TGCGCCAGCAGCTTGTCGGAGGGAGTACGGACCCAGTACTTC.

The chain has TRBV4-1 and TRBJ2-5; D is possibly TRBD1 (5 bases). Germline CDR1 reads MGHRA; CDR2 reads YSYEKL. The V end was cut by 4 bases, the J end by 9 bases, with 24 bases between. The CDR3 has 16 amino acids. CDR3 nucleotide sequence: TGCGCCAGCAGCCCCGAAATGCTGCAGGGCTGGTCCGCCCAGTACTTC. It is translated as CASSPEMLQGWSAQYF.

The sample holds one count of this clone. J is TRBJ2-1 and V is TRBV7-9; possible D gene TRBD2, 5 bases. CDR1 is SEHNR and CDR2 is FQNEAQ in the germline V gene (reference sequence). Trimming removed 8 bases from V and 1 base from J, with 15 bases in between. The CDR3 has 15 amino acids. The CDR3 reads CASATGSPSYNEQFF. CDR3 sequence (DNA): TGTGCCAGCGCTACGGGGAGCCCTTCCTACAATGAGCAGTTCTTC.

The chain is built from TRBV6-5 and TRBJ2-7, with D tentatively TRBD1 (6 bases). The CDR3 runs to 13 residues. Trimming took off 5 bases at V and 2 bases at J, with 10 bases between the two ends. Germline assignment: CDR1 MNHEY and CDR2 SVGAGI. The CDR3 DNA follows: TGTGCCAGCAGTCAGGACAGCCCCTACGAGCAGTACTTC. The encoded protein is CASSQDSPYEQYF.

The J gene is TRBJ1-5, the V gene TRBV6-5, with D possibly matching TRBD1 (5 bases). Trimming pared 6 bases from V and 2 bases from J, leaving 8 bases between. The CDR3 spans 13 residues. Germline V lookup: CDR1 MNHEY, CDR2 SVGAGI. The CDR3 nucleotides are TGTGCCAGCAGCACAGGTGGCAATCAGCCCCAGCATTTT. This sequence encodes CASSTGGNQPQHF.

The chain has TRBV11-2 and TRBJ2-7, with 8 bases lining up with TRBD1. Germline loops: CDR1 SGHAT, CDR2 FQNNGV. V lost 2 bases, J lost 4 bases, and 10 bases stayed unmatched. The CDR3 is 16 amino acids. The CDR3 bases are TGTGCCAGCAGCTTACGACAGGGGAAGACCTTGTACGAGCAGTACTTC. The encoded protein is CASSLRQGKTLYEQYF. The variable domain in full, completed from reference TRBV11-2 and TRBJ2-7, reads EAGVAQSPRYKIIEKRQSVAFWCNPISGHATLYWYQQILGQGPKLLIQFQNNGVVDDSQLPKDRFSAERLKGVDSTLKIQPAKLEDSAVYLCASSLRQGKTLYEQYFGPGTRLTVT.

The J gene is TRBJ1-2, the V gene TRBV30; TRBD1 agrees at 10 bases. This CDR3 has 14 amino acids. V dropped 3 bases and J dropped 2; count of bases not matched to a gene: 3. Germline V gene sequence: CDR1 GTSNPN, CDR2 SVGIG (reference sequence). CDR3 DNA: TGTGCCTGGAGGAGACAGGGGGCGAACTATGGCTACACCTTC. Its protein product is CAWRRQGANYGYTF.

This rearrangement joins TRBV25-1 to TRBJ2-5; 8 nucleotides line up with TRBD1. Germline V gives CDR1 MGHDK, CDR2 SYGVNS. Losses at the gene ends were 6 bases for V and 5 bases for J; bases not matched to a gene: 8. CDR3 length: 14 residues. For the CDR3, the DNA is TGTGCCAGCAGGGGGGCAGGGGGCTACGAGACCCAGTACTTC. It yields the protein CASRGAGGYETQYF.

V is TRBV2 and J is TRBJ1-6, with TRBD1 matching 8 bases. The germline V gene has CDR1 SNHLY and CDR2 FYNNEI. The ends lost 5 bases at V and 4 bases at J; junction bases unmatched: 10. The CDR3 covers 17 residues. In DNA form, the CDR3 reads TGTGCCAGCAGTTTACCCGGACAGGGCAATTATAATTCACCCCTCCACTTT. This gives the protein CASSLPGQGNYNSPLHF.